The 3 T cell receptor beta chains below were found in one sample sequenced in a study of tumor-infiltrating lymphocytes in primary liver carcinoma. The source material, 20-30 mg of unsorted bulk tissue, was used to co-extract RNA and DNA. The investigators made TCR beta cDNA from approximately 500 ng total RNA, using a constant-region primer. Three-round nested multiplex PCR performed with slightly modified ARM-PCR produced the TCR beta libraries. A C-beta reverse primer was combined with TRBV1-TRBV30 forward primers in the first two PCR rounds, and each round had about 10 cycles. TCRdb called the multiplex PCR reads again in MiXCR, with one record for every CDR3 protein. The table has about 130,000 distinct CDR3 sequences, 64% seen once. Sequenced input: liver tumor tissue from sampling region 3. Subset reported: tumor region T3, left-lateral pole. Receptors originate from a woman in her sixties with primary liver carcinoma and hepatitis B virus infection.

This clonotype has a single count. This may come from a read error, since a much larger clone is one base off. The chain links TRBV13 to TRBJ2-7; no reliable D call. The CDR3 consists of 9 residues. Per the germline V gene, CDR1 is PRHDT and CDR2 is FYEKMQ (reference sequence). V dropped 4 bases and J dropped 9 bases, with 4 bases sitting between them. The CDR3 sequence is CASSYRQYF. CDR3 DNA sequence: TGTGCCAGCAGCTATAGGCAGTACTTC.

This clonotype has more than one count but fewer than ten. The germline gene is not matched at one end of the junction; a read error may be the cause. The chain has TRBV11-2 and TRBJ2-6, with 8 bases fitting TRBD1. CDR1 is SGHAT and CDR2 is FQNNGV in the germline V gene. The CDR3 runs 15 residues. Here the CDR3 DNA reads TGTGCCAGCACCTTGACAGGGGATGGGACCAACGCCCTGACTTTC. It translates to CASTLTGDGTNALTF. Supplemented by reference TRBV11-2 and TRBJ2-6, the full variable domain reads EAGVAQSPRYKIIEKRQSVAFWCNPISGHATLYWYQQILGQGPKLLIQFQNNGVVDDSQLPKDRFSAERLKGVDSTLKIQPAKLEDSAVYLCASTLTGDGTNALTFGAGSRLTVL.

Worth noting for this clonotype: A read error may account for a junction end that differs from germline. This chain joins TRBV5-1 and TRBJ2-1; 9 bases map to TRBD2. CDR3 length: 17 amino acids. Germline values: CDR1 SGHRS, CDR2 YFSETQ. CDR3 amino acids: CASSLANSGRGYNEQFF. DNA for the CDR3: TGCGCCAGCAGTTTGGCCAATAGCGGGAGAGGCTACAATGAGCAGTTCTTC.